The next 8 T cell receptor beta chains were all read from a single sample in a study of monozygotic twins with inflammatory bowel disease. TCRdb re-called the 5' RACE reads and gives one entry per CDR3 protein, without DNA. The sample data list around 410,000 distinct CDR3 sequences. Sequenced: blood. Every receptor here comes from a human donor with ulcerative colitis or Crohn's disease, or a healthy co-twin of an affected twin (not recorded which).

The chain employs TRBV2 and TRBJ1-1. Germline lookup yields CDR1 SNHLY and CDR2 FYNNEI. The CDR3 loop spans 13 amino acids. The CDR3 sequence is CASIALGYTEAFF.

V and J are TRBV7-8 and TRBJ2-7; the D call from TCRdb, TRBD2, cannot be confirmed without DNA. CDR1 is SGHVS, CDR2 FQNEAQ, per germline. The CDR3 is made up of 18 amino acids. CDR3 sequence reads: CASSLAVLAGPLSYEQYF.

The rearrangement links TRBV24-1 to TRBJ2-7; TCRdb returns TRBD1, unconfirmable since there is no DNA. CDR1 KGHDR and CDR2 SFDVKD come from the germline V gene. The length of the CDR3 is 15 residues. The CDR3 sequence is CATSDTGQGLNEQYF.

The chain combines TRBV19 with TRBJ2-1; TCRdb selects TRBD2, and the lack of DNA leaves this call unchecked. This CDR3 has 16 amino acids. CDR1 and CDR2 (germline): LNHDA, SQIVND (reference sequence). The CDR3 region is CASSPPSGSSYNEQFF. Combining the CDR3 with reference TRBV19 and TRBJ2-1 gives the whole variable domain DGGITQSPKYLFRKEGQNVTLSCEQNLNHDAMYWYRQDPGQGLRLIYYSQIVNDFQKGDIAEGYSVSREKKESFPLTVTSAQKNPTAFYLCASSPPSGSSYNEQFFGPGTRLTVL.

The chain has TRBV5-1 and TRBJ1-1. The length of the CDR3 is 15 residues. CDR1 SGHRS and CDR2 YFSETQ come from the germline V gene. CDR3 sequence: CASRLRQEGITDAFF.

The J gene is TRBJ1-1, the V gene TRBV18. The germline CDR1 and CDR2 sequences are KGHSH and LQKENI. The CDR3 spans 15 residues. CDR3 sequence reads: CASSPSLAMNTEAFF.

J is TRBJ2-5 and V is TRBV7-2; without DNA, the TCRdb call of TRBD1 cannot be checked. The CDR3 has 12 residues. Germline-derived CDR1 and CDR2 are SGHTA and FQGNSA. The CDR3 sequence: CASSLATGSKYF.

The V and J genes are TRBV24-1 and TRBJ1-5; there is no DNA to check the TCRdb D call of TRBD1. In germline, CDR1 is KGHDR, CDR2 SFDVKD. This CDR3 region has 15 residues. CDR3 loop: CATSDRQGPNQPQHF.